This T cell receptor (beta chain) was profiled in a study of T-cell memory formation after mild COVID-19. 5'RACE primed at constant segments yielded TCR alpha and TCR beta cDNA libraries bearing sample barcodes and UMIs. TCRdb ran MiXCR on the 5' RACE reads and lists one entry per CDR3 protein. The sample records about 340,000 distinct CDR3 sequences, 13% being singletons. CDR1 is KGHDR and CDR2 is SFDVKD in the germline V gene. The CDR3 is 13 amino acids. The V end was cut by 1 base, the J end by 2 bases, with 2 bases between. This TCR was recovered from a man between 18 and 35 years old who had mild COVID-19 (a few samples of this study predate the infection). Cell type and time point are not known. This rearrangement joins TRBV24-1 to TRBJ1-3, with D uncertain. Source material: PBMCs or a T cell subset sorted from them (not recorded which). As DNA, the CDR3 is TGTGCCACCAGTGATTTTCCTGGAAACACCATATATTTT. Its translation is CATSDFPGNTIYF.